The 9 T cell receptor beta chains below all came from one sample that was sequenced in a study of CD4 T cells in relation to SARS-CoV-2 and coronaviruses. Sequencing used immunoSEQ multiplex PCR; TCRdb keeps in-frame clones, though not all of them. The sample contains some 40,000 clones, approximately 85% of which appear only once. The sample taken for sequencing was memory CD4+ T cells from PBMCs. Source of these receptors: an adult with COVID-19.

V usage is TRBV29-1 and J usage is TRBJ2-2, with D perhaps TRBD1 (5 bases). The CDR3 spans 13 residues. Germline V gives CDR1 SQVTM, CDR2 ANQGSEA. V was clipped by 7 bases and J by 2 bases, with 11 bases between them. This CDR3 is CSAKTANTGELFF. The CDR3, as DNA: TGCAGCGCTAAGACAGCTAACACCGGGGAGCTGTTTTTT.

The J gene is TRBJ2-7, the V gene TRBV20-1, with D unresolved. Trimming took 1 base from V and 2 from J, leaving 3 bases between them. Germline assignment: CDR1 DFQATT and CDR2 SNEGSKA (reference sequence). This CDR3 region has 11 residues. DNA of the CDR3: TGCAGTGCTAGAGGGACCTACGAGCAGTACTTC. It is translated as CSARGTYEQYF.

CDR3 nucleotides: TGCGCCAGCAGCCTCAGGGGTCCGGGGCCCCAGCATTTT. Protein sequence: CASSLRGPGPQHF. The rearrangement uses TRBV4-1 and TRBJ1-5, with D perhaps matching TRBD1 (6 bases). Germline V gives CDR1 MGHRA, CDR2 YSYEKL. This CDR3 comprises 13 residues. Trimming removed 4 bases from V and 9 bases from J, with 13 bases in between.

V and J are TRBV29-1 and TRBJ2-5; no firm D call. V was trimmed by 1 base and J by 2 bases, leaving 8 bases between them. This CDR3 is 13 amino acids long. The germline gives CDR1 SQVTM, CDR2 ANQGSEA. DNA for the CDR3: TGCAGCGTTGAAGGGGTCTTACAAGAGACCCAGTACTTC. This translates into CSVEGVLQETQYF.

The V gene is TRBV6-5, the J gene TRBJ2-2, with D unclear. Between the trimmed V and J ends, which lost 6 bases and 6 bases, there was a span of 5 bases. This CDR3 spans 11 amino acids. The germline V gene has CDR1 MNHEY and CDR2 SVGAGI. DNA for the CDR3: TGTGCCAGCAGGAGGTCCGGGGAGCTGTTTTTT. This encodes CASRRSGELFF.

This rearrangement joins TRBV9 to TRBJ2-4; 7 nucleotides agree with TRBD2. Germline V gives CDR1 SGDLS, CDR2 YYNGEE. The ends lost 0 bases at V and 10 bases at J; junction bases unmatched: 13. The CDR3 runs to 16 residues. CDR3 nucleotide sequence: TGTGCCAGCAGCGTAGCCGCGGACGGGGGGACCCAAATTCAGTACTTC. It translates to CASSVAADGGTQIQYF.

The chain is built from TRBV15 and TRBJ2-4; 9 bases are a match to TRBD2. V was pared by 3 bases and J by 8 bases, with 14 bases of the junction left unmatched. Germline CDR1 LNHNV, CDR2 YYDKDF (reference sequence). There are 17 residues in the CDR3. DNA for the CDR3: TGTGCCACCAGCAGGGCACGCGCGGGAGGGAGATGGGACATTCAGTACTTC. Protein sequence: CATSRARAGGRWDIQYF.

The rearrangement joins TRBV5-1 to TRBJ1-1; D is possibly TRBD1 (6 bases). V lost 4 bases and J lost 1, with 8 bases in between. CDR3 length: 13 residues. CDR1 is SGHRS and CDR2 is YFSETQ in the germline V gene. CDR3 DNA sequence: TGCGCCAGCAGCCCACAGGGGAACACTGAAGCTTTCTTT. As protein: CASSPQGNTEAFF.

The chain combines TRBV28 with TRBJ1-1; D call uncertain. The germline V and J ends were trimmed by 3 bases and 3 bases, with 14 bases remaining between them. The V gene's germline CDR1 is MDHEN and CDR2 SYDVKM. CDR3 size: 15 residues. CDR3 in amino acids: CASSFLFARHTEAFF. CDR3 nucleotide sequence: TGTGCCAGCAGTTTTCTCTTCGCCCGGCACACTGAAGCTTTCTTT.